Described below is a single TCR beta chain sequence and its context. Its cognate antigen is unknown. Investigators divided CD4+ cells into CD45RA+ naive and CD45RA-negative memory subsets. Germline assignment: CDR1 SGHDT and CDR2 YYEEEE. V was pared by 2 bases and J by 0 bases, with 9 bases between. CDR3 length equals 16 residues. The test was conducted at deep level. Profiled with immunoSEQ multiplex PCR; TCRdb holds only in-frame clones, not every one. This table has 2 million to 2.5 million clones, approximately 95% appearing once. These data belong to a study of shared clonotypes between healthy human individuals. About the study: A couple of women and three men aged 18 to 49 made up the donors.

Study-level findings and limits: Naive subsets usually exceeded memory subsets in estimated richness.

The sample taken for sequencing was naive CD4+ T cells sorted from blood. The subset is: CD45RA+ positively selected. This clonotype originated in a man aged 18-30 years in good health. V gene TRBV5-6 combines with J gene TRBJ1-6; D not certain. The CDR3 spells CASSLMGSSYNSPLHF. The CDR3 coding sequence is TGTGCCAGCAGCTTAATGGGGAGCTCCTATAATTCACCCCTCCACTTT.